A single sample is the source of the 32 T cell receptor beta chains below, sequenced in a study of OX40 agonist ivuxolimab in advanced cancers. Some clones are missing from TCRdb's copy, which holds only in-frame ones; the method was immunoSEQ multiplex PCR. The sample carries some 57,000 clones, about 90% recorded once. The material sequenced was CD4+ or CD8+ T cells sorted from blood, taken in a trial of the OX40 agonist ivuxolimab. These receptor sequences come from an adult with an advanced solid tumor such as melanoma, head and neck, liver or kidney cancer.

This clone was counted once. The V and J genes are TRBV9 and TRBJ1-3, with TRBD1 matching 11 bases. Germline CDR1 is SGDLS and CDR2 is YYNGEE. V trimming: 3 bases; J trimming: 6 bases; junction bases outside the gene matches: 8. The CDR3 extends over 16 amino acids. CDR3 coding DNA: TGTGCCAGCAGCGACCCCGGGACAGGGGGTGTAAACACCATATATTTT. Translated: CASSDPGTGGVNTIYF. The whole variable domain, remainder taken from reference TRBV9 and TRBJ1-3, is DSGVTQTPKHLITATGQRVTLRCSPRSGDLSVYWYQQSLDQGLQFLIQYYNGEERAKGNILERFSAQQFPDLHSELNLSSLELGDSALYFCASSDPGTGGVNTIYFGEGSWLTVV.

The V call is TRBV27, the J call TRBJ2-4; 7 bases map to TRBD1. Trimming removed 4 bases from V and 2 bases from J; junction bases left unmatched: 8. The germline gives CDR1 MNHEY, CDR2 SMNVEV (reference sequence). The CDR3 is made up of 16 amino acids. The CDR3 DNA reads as TGTGCCAGCAGTTACAGACAGGGTGACCCCAAAAACATTCAGTACTTC. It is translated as CASSYRQGDPKNIQYF.

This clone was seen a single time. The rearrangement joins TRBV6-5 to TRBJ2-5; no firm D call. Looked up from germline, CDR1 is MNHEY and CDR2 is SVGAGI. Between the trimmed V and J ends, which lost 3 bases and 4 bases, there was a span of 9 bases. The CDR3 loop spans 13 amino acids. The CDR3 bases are TGTGCCAGCAGTTATCTGGGTTCAGAGACCCAGTACTTC. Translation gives CASSYLGSETQYF.

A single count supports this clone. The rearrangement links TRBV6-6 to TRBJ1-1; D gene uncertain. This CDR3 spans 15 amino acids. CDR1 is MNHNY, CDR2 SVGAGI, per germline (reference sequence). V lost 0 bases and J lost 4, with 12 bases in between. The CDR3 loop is CASSYSAGRLTEAFF. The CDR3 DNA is TGTGCCAGCAGTTACTCGGCCGGACGGCTCACTGAAGCTTTCTTT.

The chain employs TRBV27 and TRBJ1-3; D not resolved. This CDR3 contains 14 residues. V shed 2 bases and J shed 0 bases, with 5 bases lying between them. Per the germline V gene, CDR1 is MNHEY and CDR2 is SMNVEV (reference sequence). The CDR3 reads CASSLGLSGNTIYF. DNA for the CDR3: TGTGCCAGCAGTTTAGGGCTCTCTGGAAACACCATATATTTT.

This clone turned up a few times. CDR3 residues: CASSYGTSGYEQYF. CDR3 sequence (DNA): TGTGCCAGCAGTTACGGGACTAGCGGGTACGAGCAGTACTTC. The V gene is TRBV6-5, the J gene TRBJ2-7, with 12 bases matching TRBD2. Germline trimming cut 2 bases from V and 4 bases from J; bases unmatched to any gene: 0. Germline V gene data show CDR1 as MNHEY and CDR2 as SVGAGI. This CDR3 region has 14 residues.

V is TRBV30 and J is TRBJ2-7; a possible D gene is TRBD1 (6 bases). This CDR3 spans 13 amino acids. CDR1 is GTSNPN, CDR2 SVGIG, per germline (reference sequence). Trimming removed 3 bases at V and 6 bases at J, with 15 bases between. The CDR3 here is CAWSGQQSSEQYF. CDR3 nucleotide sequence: TGTGCCTGGAGCGGACAGCAGAGTAGCGAGCAGTACTTC.

CDR3: CASSLPKTGVGNTIYF. The CDR3 DNA reads as TGTGCCAGCAGTTTACCCAAAACAGGGGTTGGAAACACCATATATTTT. The rearrangement uses TRBV28 and TRBJ1-3; 7 bases line up with TRBD1. CDR1 is MDHEN and CDR2 is SYDVKM in the germline V gene. Trimming at V came to 2 bases and at J to 3 bases, leaving 7 bases not matched to a gene. The CDR3 runs to 16 residues. Looking up the rest from reference TRBV28 and TRBJ1-3 gives the full variable domain: DVKVTQSSRYLVKRTGEKVFLECVQDMDHENMFWYRQDPGLGLRLIYFSYDVKMKEKGDIPEGYSVSREKKERFSLILESASTNQTSMYLCASSLPKTGVGNTIYFGEGSWLTVV.

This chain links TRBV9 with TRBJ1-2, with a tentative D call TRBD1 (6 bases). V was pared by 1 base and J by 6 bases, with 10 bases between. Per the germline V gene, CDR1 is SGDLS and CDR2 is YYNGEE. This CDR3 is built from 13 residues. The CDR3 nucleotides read TGTGCCAGCAGCGTACCAGGGGCTGATGGCTACACCTTC. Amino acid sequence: CASSVPGADGYTF.

The CDR3 region is CASSYSVRSLYNEQFF. The CDR3 DNA is TGTGCCAGCAGTTACTCGGTTCGATCTCTGTACAATGAGCAGTTCTTC. The chain combines TRBV6-5 with TRBJ2-1; D remains unclear. The CDR3 spans 16 residues. Trimming pared 0 bases from V and 4 bases from J, leaving 13 bases between. The germline gives CDR1 MNHEY, CDR2 SVGAGI.

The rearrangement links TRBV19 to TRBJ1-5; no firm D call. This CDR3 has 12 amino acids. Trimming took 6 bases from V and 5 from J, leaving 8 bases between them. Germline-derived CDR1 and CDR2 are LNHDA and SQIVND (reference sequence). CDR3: CASREDDQPQHF. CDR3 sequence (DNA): TGTGCCAGTAGGGAGGACGATCAGCCCCAGCATTTT.

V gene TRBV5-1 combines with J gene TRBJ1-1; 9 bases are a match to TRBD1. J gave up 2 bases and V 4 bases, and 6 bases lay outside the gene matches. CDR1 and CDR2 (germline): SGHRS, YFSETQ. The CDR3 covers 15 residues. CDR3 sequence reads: CASSRTGAHNTEAFF. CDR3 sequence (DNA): TGCGCCAGCAGCCGGACAGGGGCCCATAACACTGAAGCTTTCTTT. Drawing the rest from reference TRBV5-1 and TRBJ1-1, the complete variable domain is KAGVTQTPRYLIKTRGQQVTLSCSPISGHRSVSWYQQTPGQGLQFLFEYFSETQRNKGNFPGRFSGRQFSNSRSEMNVSTLELGDSALYLCASSRTGAHNTEAFFGQGTRLTVV.

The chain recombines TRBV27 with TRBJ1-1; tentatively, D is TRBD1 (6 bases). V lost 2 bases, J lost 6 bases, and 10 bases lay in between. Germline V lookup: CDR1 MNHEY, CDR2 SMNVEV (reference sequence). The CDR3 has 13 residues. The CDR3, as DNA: TGTGCCAGCAGTTTACTGACAGGCTCTGAAGCTTTCTTT. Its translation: CASSLLTGSEAFF.

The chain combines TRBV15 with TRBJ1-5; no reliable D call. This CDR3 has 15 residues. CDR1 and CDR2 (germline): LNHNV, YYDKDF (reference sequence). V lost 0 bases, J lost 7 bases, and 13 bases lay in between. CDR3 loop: CATSRDKSPSQPQHF. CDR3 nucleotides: TGTGCCACCAGCAGAGATAAAAGCCCCTCCCAGCCCCAGCATTTT.

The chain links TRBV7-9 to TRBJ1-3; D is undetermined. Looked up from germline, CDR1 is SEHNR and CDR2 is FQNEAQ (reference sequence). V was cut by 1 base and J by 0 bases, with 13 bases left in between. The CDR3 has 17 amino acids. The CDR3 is CASSLEGGPNSGNTIYF. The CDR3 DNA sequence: TGTGCCAGCAGCTTAGAAGGTGGCCCCAACTCTGGAAACACCATATATTTT.

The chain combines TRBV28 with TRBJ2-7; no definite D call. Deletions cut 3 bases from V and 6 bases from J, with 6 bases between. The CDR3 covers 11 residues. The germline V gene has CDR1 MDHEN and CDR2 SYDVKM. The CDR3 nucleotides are TGTGCCAGCAGTTTTATGGGCGAGCAGTACTTC. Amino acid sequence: CASSFMGEQYF.

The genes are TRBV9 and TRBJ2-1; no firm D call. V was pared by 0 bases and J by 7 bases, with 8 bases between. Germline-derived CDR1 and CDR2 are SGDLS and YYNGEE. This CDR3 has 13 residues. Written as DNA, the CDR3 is TGTGCCAGCAGCGTAGGCTACTATAATGAGCAGTTCTTC. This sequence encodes CASSVGYYNEQFF.

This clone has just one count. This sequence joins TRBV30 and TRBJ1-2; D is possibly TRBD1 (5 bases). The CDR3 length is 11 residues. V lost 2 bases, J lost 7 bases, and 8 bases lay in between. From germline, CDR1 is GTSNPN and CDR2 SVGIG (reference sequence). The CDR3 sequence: CAWSSGAGYTF. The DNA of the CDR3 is TGTGCCTGGAGTTCCGGGGCTGGCTACACCTTC.

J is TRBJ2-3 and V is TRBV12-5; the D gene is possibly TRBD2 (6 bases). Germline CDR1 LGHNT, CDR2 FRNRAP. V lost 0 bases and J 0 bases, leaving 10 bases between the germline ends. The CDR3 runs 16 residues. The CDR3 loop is CASGLVRGVSTDTQYF. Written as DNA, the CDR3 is TGTGCTAGTGGTTTGGTACGCGGGGTAAGCACAGATACGCAGTATTTT.

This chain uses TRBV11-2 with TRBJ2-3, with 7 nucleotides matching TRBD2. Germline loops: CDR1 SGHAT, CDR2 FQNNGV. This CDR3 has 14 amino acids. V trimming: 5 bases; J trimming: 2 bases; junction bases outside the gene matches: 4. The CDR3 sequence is CASSLSGVTDTQYF. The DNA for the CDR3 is TGTGCCAGCAGCCTGAGCGGGGTCACAGATACGCAGTATTTT. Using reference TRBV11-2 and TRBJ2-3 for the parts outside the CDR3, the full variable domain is EAGVAQSPRYKIIEKRQSVAFWCNPISGHATLYWYQQILGQGPKLLIQFQNNGVVDDSQLPKDRFSAERLKGVDSTLKIQPAKLEDSAVYLCASSLSGVTDTQYFGPGTRLTVL.

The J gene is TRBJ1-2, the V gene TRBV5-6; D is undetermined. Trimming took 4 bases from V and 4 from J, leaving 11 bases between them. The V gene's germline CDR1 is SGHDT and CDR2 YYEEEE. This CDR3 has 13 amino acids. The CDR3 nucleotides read TGTGCCAGCAGCCAGGACGGAAGCTATGGCTACACCTTC. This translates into CASSQDGSYGYTF.

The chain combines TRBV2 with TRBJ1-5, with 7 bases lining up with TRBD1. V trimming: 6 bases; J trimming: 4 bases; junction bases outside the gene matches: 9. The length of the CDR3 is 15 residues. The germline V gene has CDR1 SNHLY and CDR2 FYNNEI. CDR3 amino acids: CASRQGEGANQPQHF. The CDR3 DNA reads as TGTGCCAGCAGACAAGGGGAGGGGGCGAATCAGCCCCAGCATTTT.

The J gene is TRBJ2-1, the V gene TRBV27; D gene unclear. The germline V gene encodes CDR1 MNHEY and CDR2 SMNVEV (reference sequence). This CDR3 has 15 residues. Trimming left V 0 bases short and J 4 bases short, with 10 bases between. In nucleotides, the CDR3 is TGTGCCAGCAGTTTATCAGGTGGGCGATACAATGAGCAGTTCTTC. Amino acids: CASSLSGGRYNEQFF.

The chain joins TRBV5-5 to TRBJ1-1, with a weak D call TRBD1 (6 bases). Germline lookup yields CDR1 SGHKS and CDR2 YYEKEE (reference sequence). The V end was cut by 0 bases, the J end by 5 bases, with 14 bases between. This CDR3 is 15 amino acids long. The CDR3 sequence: CASSLAGGRGTEAFF. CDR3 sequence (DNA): TGTGCCAGCAGCTTGGCGGGGGGCCGCGGAACTGAAGCTTTCTTT.

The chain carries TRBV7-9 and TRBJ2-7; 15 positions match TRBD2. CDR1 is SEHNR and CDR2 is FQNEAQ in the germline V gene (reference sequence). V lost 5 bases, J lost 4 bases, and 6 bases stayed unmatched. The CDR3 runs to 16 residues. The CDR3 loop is CASSPTGTSGGYEQYF. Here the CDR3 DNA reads TGTGCCAGCAGCCCCACCGGGACTAGCGGGGGGTACGAGCAGTACTTC.

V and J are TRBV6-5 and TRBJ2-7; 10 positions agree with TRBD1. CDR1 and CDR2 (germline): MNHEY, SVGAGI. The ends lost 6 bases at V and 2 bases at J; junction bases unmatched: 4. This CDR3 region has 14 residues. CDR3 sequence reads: CASRPGTGAYEQYF. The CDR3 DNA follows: TGTGCCAGCAGGCCCGGGACAGGGGCCTACGAGCAGTACTTC.

This CDR3 is CASSQIQGLNEKLFF. The CDR3 region has the DNA TGTGCCAGCAGTCAGATACAGGGCCTCAATGAAAAACTGTTTTTT. The chain is built from TRBV28 and TRBJ1-4; D perhaps matches TRBD1 (6 bases). The V end was cut by 5 bases, the J end by 5 bases, with 15 bases between. The CDR3 extends over 15 amino acids. Germline-derived CDR1 and CDR2 are MDHEN and SYDVKM.

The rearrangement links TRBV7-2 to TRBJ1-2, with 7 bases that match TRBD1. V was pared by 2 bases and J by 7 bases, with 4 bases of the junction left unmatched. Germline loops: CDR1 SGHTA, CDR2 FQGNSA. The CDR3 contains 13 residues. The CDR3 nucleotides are TGTGCCAGCAGCTTAACCGACAGGGCTGGCTACACCTTC. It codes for CASSLTDRAGYTF.

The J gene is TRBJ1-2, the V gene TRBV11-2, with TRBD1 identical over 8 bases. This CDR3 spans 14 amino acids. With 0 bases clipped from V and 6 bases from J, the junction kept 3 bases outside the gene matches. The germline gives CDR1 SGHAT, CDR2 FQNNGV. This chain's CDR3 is CASSLDRGLDGYTF. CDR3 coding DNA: TGTGCCAGCAGCTTAGACAGGGGGCTAGATGGCTACACCTTC.

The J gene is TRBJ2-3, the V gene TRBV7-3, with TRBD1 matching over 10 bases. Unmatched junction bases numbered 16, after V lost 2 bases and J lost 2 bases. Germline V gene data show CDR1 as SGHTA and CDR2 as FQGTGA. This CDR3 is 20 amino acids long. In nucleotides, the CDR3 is TGTGCCAGCAGCTTAGTAGTCGGAAACGGCGGGACAGGGGCCACAGATACGCAGTATTTT. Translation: CASSLVVGNGGTGATDTQYF.

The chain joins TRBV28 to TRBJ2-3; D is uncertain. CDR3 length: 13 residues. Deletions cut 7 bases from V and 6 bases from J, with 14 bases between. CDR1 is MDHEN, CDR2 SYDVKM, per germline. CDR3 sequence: CASNDLLWDTQYF. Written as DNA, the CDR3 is TGTGCCAGCAATGACCTGCTGTGGGATACGCAGTATTTT.

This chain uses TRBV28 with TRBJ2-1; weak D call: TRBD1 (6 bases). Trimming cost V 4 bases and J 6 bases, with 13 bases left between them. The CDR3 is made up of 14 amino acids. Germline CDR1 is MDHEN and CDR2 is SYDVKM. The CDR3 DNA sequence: TGTGCCAGCAGTTCTACAGAACAGGGCAATGAGCAGTTCTTC. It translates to CASSSTEQGNEQFF.